This TCR beta chain is drawn from a study of blood T cell repertoires in COVID-19. Using immunoSEQ multiplex PCR, the repertoire was profiled, and TCRdb retains in-frame clones only, with some absent. The sample lists 250,000 or so clones, about 91% occurring once. CDR1 is SGHTA, CDR2 FQGNSA, per germline. This CDR3 comprises 16 residues. Trimming cost V 1 base and J 1 base, with 12 bases left between them. This clonotype was sampled from a middle-aged woman with acute COVID-19. Sequencing used PBMCs or T cells enriched from blood (not recorded which). The chain couples TRBV7-2 to TRBJ2-3; D might be TRBD1 (5 bases). For the CDR3, the DNA is TGTGCCAGCAGCTTAGGGGGTAGGGGCCGCACAGATACGCAGTATTTT. Translated: CASSLGGRGRTDTQYF.